A selection of T cell receptor beta chains follows, all from one sample in a study of shared clonotypes between healthy human individuals. Only in-frame clones appear in the TCRdb table, and some are missing; sequencing was by immunoSEQ multiplex PCR. The sample has about 2.2 million clones; over 85% are singletons. The sample consisted of naive CD8+ T cells from PBMCs. All receptors derive from a man aged 18 to 35 in good health. Some clones in this sample may be carry-over from other donors' samples. Both conserved end residues are part of each CDR3. A D gene is named only where the DNA matches it firmly. Expanded clones are given a class, and other clones once, few, many or no size at all.

j_call,cdr3_length,d_call,clone_size,v_call,cdr3_nt,cdr3_aa
TRBJ2-1,11,-,-,TRBV11-2,TGTGCCAGCAGCTCTGGAGCGGATCAGTTCTTC,CASSSGADQFF
TRBJ1-6,17,-,-,TRBV4-3,TGCGCCAGCAGCCCCGGGGCACCCGGGTTAATTAATTCACCCCTCCACTTT,CASSPGAPGLINSPLHF
TRBJ2-7,11,-,-,TRBV29-1,TGCAGCGTTTACCTCTACTACGAGCAGTACTTC,CSVYLYYEQYF
TRBJ2-5,13,-,-,TRBV11-2,TGTGCCAGCAGCTCCCTGTACCAAGAGACCCAGTACTTC,CASSSLYQETQYF
TRBJ2-7,14,-,-,TRBV19,TGTGCCAGTAGCGACAGATTCCGGGGTCTAGAGCAGTACTTC,CASSDRFRGLEQYF
TRBJ2-2,14,-,-,TRBV9,TGTGCCAGCAGCGGATCAACGAACACCGGGGAGCTGTTTTTT,CASSGSTNTGELFF
TRBJ1-1,12,-,-,TRBV19,TGTGCCGGCTCAGGGGCCAACACTGAAGCTTTCTTT,CAGSGANTEAFF
TRBJ2-3,15,-,-,TRBV7-8,TGTGCCAGCAGCTTTACGTCTTCTAGCACAGATACGCAGTATTTT,CASSFTSSSTDTQYF
TRBJ2-5,16,TRBD1,-,TRBV7-9,TGTGCCAGCAGCCAGCGGGACAGGGGGTTACAAGAGACCCAGTACTTC,CASSQRDRGLQETQYF
TRBJ2-3,16,-,-,TRBV30,TGTGCCTGGAGTGTATCTCTCGGGAGAGGCACAGATACGCAGTATTTT,CAWSVSLGRGTDTQYF
TRBJ1-2,14,TRBD1,-,TRBV6-5,TGTGCCAGCAGTATAGGACAGGAAAACTATGGCTACACCTTC,CASSIGQENYGYTF
TRBJ1-1,14,-,few,TRBV9,TGTGCCAGCAGCGTAGCCACGGACACTTACGAAGCTTTCTTT,CASSVATDTYEAFF
TRBJ2-7,15,-,-,TRBV4-3,TGCGCCAGCAGCCAAGATTTCCGGAGTGCCTACGAGCAGTACTTC,CASSQDFRSAYEQYF
TRBJ2-7,14,-,-,TRBV11-2,TGTGCCAGCAGCTTACGCCTGACAGAGCACGAGCAGTACTTC,CASSLRLTEHEQYF
TRBJ1-2,15,-,-,TRBV18,TGTGCCAGCTCACCGTCGGAGTCAGGGAACTATGGCTACACCTTC,CASSPSESGNYGYTF
TRBJ1-3,13,-,-,TRBV2,TGTGCCAGCAGTGAGATAAAGGGAAACACCATATATTTT,CASSEIKGNTIYF
TRBJ1-3,19,TRBD1,-,TRBV28,TGTGCCAGCAGCCCCCCGGGACAGGGTTTCTCATACTCTGGAAACACCATATATTTT,CASSPPGQGFSYSGNTIYF
TRBJ2-6,17,-,-,TRBV15,TGTGCCACCAGCAGGGGCTGGCAGAACTCTGGGGCCAACGTCCTGACTTTC,CATSRGWQNSGANVLTF
TRBJ1-4,14,-,-,TRBV9,TGTGCCAGCAGCGTAGATGGGGCGGGCGAAAAACTGTTTTTT,CASSVDGAGEKLFF
TRBJ2-2,14,-,-,TRBV11-3,TGTGCCAGCAGCTTGAGAGGGGTGGCCGGGGAGCTGTTTTTT,CASSLRGVAGELFF
TRBJ2-1,16,-,-,TRBV9,TGTGCCAGCAGCGTAGTCCCCAGCGGGCCCCACAATGAGCAGTTCTTC,CASSVVPSGPHNEQFF
TRBJ2-7,14,-,-,TRBV6-5,TGTGCCAGCAGTTCACCAGGGGTCCTAGGCGAGCAGTACTTC,CASSSPGVLGEQYF
TRBJ2-1,13,-,-,TRBV6-1,TGTGCCAGCAGTGCAAGTATTGGCAATGAGCAGTTCTTC,CASSASIGNEQFF
TRBJ2-3,15,-,-,TRBV9,TGTGCCAGCAGCCCAAATCCCCGGAGCCTAGATACGCAGTATTTT,CASSPNPRSLDTQYF
TRBJ2-1,14,TRBD2,-,TRBV29-1,TGCAGCGGGCAAGCTAGCGGGAGGATCAATGAGCAGTTCTTC,CSGQASGRINEQFF
TRBJ2-3,12,-,-,TRBV9,TGTGCCAGCAGCAGGGGCACAGATACGCAGTATTTT,CASSRGTDTQYF
TRBJ2-7,16,-,-,TRBV6-1,TGTGCCAGCAGTGAAAGCTGGTATCCGACCTCCTACGAGCAGTACTTC,CASSESWYPTSYEQYF
TRBJ1-1,13,-,once,TRBV7-9,TGTGCCAGCAGCTTAAGTCAGAACACTGAAGCTTTCTTT,CASSLSQNTEAFF
TRBJ2-7,13,TRBD2,-,TRBV4-1,TGCGCCAGCAGCCACCGGCTAGCGGGCGAGCAGTACTTC,CASSHRLAGEQYF
TRBJ2-7,15,-,-,TRBV7-6,TGTGCCAGCAGCACCCGGGACACCTCCCGGGGGGAGCAGTACTTC,CASSTRDTSRGEQYF
TRBJ2-3,16,TRBD1,-,TRBV7-9,TGTGCCAGCAGCTCTCTACAGGGGAGCGGCGCAGATACGCAGTATTTT,CASSSLQGSGADTQYF
TRBJ2-1,17,TRBD2,-,TRBV28,TGTGCCAGCAGTCCGCTCTCGACTAGCGGGAGTTATAATGAGCAGTTCTTC,CASSPLSTSGSYNEQFF
TRBJ2-2,15,-,-,TRBV27,TGTGCCAGCAGTTTGGCAGGGGCTCCAGCCGGGGAGCTGTTTTTT,CASSLAGAPAGELFF
TRBJ2-1,14,TRBD2,-,TRBV5-1,TGCGCCAGCAGCTGGACTAGCGCCGACAATGAGCAGTTCTTC,CASSWTSADNEQFF
TRBJ1-2,14,TRBD1,once,TRBV9,TGTGCCAGCAGCGTAACGACAGGGCCGGTTGGCTACACCTTC,CASSVTTGPVGYTF
TRBJ2-7,14,-,-,TRBV27,TGTGCCAGCAGTCGCCGGGACCCTCGTGTGGAGCAGTACTTC,CASSRRDPRVEQYF
TRBJ2-7,15,TRBD2,once,TRBV7-9,TGTGCCAGCAGCCCCGCGGGACTAGCGTACCACGAGCAGTACTTC,CASSPAGLAYHEQYF
TRBJ2-2,13,-,-,TRBV28,TGTGCCAGCAGGGGGCAAGGCACCGGGGAGCTGTTTTTT,CASRGQGTGELFF
TRBJ2-1,15,-,-,TRBV7-8,TGTGCCAGCAGCCCGGGGGTTAGCTCCTACAATGAGCAGTTCTTC,CASSPGVSSYNEQFF
TRBJ1-1,15,-,once,TRBV2,TGTGCCAGCAGTGGGTCCGAGGGGTTGGGGACTGAAGCTTTCTTT,CASSGSEGLGTEAFF
TRBJ2-7,14,-,-,TRBV28,TGTGCCAGCAGTTTATGGGGCTTACAGGGAGCGCAGTACTTC,CASSLWGLQGAQYF
TRBJ2-1,11,-,-,TRBV19,TGTGCCACCTCCCCCGGGAATGAGCAGTTCTTC,CATSPGNEQFF
TRBJ2-5,16,TRBD2,-,TRBV9,TGTGCCAGCAGCGCCGGACTAGCGTTCCGCCAAGAGACCCAGTACTTC,CASSAGLAFRQETQYF
TRBJ2-5,13,-,-,TRBV5-6,TGTGCCAGCAGCTTTATTGGTTTGGAGACCCAGTACTTC,CASSFIGLETQYF
TRBJ1-5,17,-,once,TRBV4-1,TGCGCCAGCAGCCAAGAATTAGGAGGGGGTGGCAATCAGCCCCAGCATTTT,CASSQELGGGGNQPQHF
TRBJ2-3,13,-,-,TRBV27,TGTGCCAGCAGTTTAGGGACGGAATATACGCAGTATTTT,CASSLGTEYTQYF
TRBJ2-1,15,TRBD2,once,TRBV14,TGTGCCAGCAGACCCCTAGCGGGGCTCTACAATGAGCAGTTCTTC,CASRPLAGLYNEQFF
TRBJ2-7,13,-,-,TRBV7-3,TGTGCCAGCAGCCCTGGGACCCCCTACGAGCAGTACTTC,CASSPGTPYEQYF
TRBJ2-2,13,-,once,TRBV4-1,TGCGCCAGCAGCCAGGGGCTAGGGGGGGAGCTGTTTTTT,CASSQGLGGELFF
TRBJ1-2,14,-,-,TRBV25-1,TGTGCCAGCAGTGAAACACTCACAGGGTACGGCTACACCTTC,CASSETLTGYGYTF
TRBJ1-1,14,-,-,TRBV6-6,TGTGCCAGCAGTGCTGGGCCCGTAAACACTGAAGCTTTCTTT,CASSAGPVNTEAFF
TRBJ2-7,16,TRBD2,once,TRBV19,TGTGCCAGTAGTATAGATCTAGGACTAGGTACCTACGAGCAGTACTTC,CASSIDLGLGTYEQYF
TRBJ2-1,16,-,-,TRBV7-9,TGTGCCAGCAGCTTAGCCTCAAACTTCGGGGCCGATGAGCAGTTCTTC,CASSLASNFGADEQFF
TRBJ2-3,13,-,-,TRBV19,TGTGCCAGTAGCCCCAGGGGCCCAGATACGCAGTATTTT,CASSPRGPDTQYF